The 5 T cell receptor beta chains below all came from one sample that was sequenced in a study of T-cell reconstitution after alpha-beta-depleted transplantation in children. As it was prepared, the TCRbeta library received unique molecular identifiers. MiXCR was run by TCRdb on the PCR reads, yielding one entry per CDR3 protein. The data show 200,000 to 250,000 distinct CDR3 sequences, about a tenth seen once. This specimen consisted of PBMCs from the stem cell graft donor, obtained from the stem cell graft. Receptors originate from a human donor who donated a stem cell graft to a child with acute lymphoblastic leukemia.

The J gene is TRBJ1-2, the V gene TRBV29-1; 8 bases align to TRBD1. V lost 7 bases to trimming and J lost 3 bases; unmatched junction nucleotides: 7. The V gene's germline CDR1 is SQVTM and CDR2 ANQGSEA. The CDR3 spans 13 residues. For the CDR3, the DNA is TGCAGCGGCTCAACAGGGGGGGACTATGGCTACACCTTC. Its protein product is CSGSTGGDYGYTF.

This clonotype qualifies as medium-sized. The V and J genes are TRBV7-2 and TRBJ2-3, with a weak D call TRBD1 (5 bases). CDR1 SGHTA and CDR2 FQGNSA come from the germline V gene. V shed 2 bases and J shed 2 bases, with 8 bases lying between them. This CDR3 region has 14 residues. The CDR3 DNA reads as TGTGCCAGCAGCTTACAGGGCTCCACAGATACGCAGTATTTT. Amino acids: CASSLQGSTDTQYF.

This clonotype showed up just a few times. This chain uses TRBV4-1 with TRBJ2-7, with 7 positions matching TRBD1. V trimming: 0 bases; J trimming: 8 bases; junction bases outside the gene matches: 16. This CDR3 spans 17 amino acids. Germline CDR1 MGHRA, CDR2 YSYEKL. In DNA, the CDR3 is TGCGCCAGCAGCCAAGATTTGCCTTCCGGGACAGCTCTGCAGCAGTACTTC. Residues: CASSQDLPSGTALQQYF.

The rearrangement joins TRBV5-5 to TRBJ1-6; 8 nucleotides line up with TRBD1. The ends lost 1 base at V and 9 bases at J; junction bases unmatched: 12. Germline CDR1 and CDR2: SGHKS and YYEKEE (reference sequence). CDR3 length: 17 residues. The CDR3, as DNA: TGTGCCAGCAGCTTGATGGCAGGGGGCGCGGGTGGTTCACCCCTCCACTTT. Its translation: CASSLMAGGAGGSPLHF.

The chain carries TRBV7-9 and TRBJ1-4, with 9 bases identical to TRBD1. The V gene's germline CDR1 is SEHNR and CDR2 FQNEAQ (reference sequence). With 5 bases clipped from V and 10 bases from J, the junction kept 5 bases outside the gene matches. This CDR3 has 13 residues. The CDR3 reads CASSPRDRAKLFF. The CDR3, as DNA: TGTGCCAGCAGCCCCAGGGACAGGGCAAAACTGTTTTTT.